The source of this T cell receptor beta chain is a study of cytomegalovirus exposure and HLA in healthy donors. Study-wide points: In vitro work confirmed that three CMV-associated chains recognize CMV antigens. TCR beta chains numbering about 160 were designated cytomegalovirus-associated.

Assay: immunoSEQ multiplex PCR; the TCRdb copy retains only in-frame clones and omits some. The table includes about 160,000 clones, about 86% detected once. Trimming at V came to 6 bases and at J to 4 bases, leaving 12 bases not matched to a gene. The CDR3 extends over 16 amino acids. Germline V gene lookup returns CDR1 MGHDK and CDR2 SYGVNS. Of note for this clone: Its specificity is not known.

The receptor was derived from a woman younger than 45 in good health and CMV-seronegative. The J gene is TRBJ2-1, the V gene TRBV25-1; 7 bases map to TRBD2. The sequencing input was PBMCs. The CDR3 DNA is TGTGCCAGCAGGGGGCTGGAGCGGGATACTTACAATGAGCAGTTCTTC. It translates to CASRGLERDTYNEQFF.